Each of the 27 T cell receptor beta chains below was sequenced from the same sample in a study of T-cell reconstitution after alpha-beta-depleted transplantation in children. Using unique molecular identifiers, the investigators prepared the TCRbeta library. TCRdb reprocessed the PCR reads via MiXCR and lists one record per CDR3 protein. The sample lists over 150,000 distinct CDR3 sequences; roughly 15% were seen once. The sample in question was PBMCs from the stem cell graft donor, obtained from the stem cell graft. The origin of the receptors is a human donor who donated a stem cell graft to a child with acute lymphoblastic leukemia.

This clonotype was detected only a few times. The rearrangement joins TRBV29-1 to TRBJ2-1, with D perhaps TRBD2 (6 bases). Per germline, CDR1 SQVTM and CDR2 ANQGSEA. This CDR3 region has 16 residues. Between the trimmed V and J ends, which lost 3 bases and 8 bases, there was a span of 23 bases. The CDR3 nucleotides read TGCAGCGTTGATGGGCCTAGACTAGAAGGTTACGATGAGCAGTTCTTC. Amino acids: CSVDGPRLEGYDEQFF.

This clonotype was observed many times. The chain's CDR3 is CSVAGTGGLDEQFF. In DNA form, the CDR3 reads TGCAGCGTGGCCGGGACAGGGGGTTTGGATGAGCAGTTCTTC. The chain is built from TRBV29-1 and TRBJ2-1, with 11 positions matching TRBD1. The trim removed 6 bases at V and 8 bases at J, leaving 9 bases unmatched. The germline V gene has CDR1 SQVTM and CDR2 ANQGSEA. This CDR3 spans 14 amino acids.

This clonotype was seen many times. The chain joins TRBV6-1 to TRBJ2-6; perhaps TRBD1 as D (5 bases). The CDR3 is 16 residues long. Germline CDR1 is MNHNS and CDR2 is SASEGT. Deletions cut 6 bases from V and 0 bases from J, with 12 bases between. CDR3 DNA: TGTGCCAGCAGCAGAGCGACAGTCTCTGGGGCCAACGTCCTGACTTTC. Its protein is CASSRATVSGANVLTF.

This clonotype was seen ten or more times. This chain connects TRBV12-3 or TRBV12-4 to TRBJ2-3; 9 nucleotides match TRBD2. CDR3 length equals 15 residues. Trimming removed 3 bases from V and 11 bases from J; junction bases left unmatched: 12. Written as DNA, the CDR3 is TGTGCCAGCAGTTTCAGGCGGGAGGGCCCCCAGCAGCAGTATTTT. Its protein is CASSFRREGPQQQYF.

Many counts were recorded for this clonotype. The V gene is TRBV5-6, the J gene TRBJ2-7, with D possibly being TRBD1 (6 bases). V gave up 6 bases and J gave up 4 bases, with 17 bases separating them. The CDR3 runs 14 residues. Germline V lookup: CDR1 SGHDT, CDR2 YYEEEE. The CDR3 sequence: CASTLAGDWYEQYF. The CDR3 DNA is TGTGCCAGCACCCTAGCAGGGGATTGGTACGAGCAGTACTTC. Together with reference TRBV5-6 and TRBJ2-7, the CDR3 gives the full variable domain: DAGVTQSPTHLIKTRGQQVTLRCSPKSGHDTVSWYQQALGQGPQFIFQYYEEEERQRGNFPDRFSGHQFPNYSSELNVNALLLGDSALYLCASTLAGDWYEQYFGPGTRLTVT.

This clonotype was counted many times. The V call is TRBV5-1, the J call TRBJ1-1, with D possibly TRBD1 on 5 matching bases. V was clipped by 4 bases and J by 3 bases, with 19 bases between them. Germline V lookup: CDR1 SGHRS, CDR2 YFSETQ. The CDR3 sequence is 16 residues long. For the CDR3, the DNA is TGCGCCAGCAGCCCTACCGACCGGGACTTGTACACTGAAGCTTTCTTT. Its protein product is CASSPTDRDLYTEAFF.

In this sample, this clonotype turned up many times. The chain uses TRBV7-6 and TRBJ2-2; D assignment may be TRBD1 or TRBD2 (5 bases each). This CDR3 contains 15 residues. In germline, CDR1 is SGHVS, CDR2 FNYEAQ. V lost 4 bases and J 2 bases, leaving 11 bases between the germline ends. CDR3 DNA sequence: TGTGCCAGCAGCTCCGGGACGTATAACACCGGGGAGCTGTTTTTT. Its protein is CASSSGTYNTGELFF.

This clonotype was counted only a few times. The chain links TRBV15 to TRBJ2-7, with TRBD1 matching 8 bases. Losses at the gene ends were 5 bases for V and 5 bases for J; bases not matched to a gene: 11. The CDR3 is made up of 15 amino acids. Germline values: CDR1 LNHNV, CDR2 YYDKDF (reference sequence). CDR3 amino acids: CATSAPGTGSDEQYF. CDR3 sequence (DNA): TGTGCCACCAGCGCACCCGGGACAGGATCGGACGAGCAGTACTTC.

This clonotype was observed at least ten times. The chain uses TRBV7-8 and TRBJ2-3; tentatively, D is TRBD2 (5 bases). Between the trimmed V and J ends, which lost 4 bases and 3 bases, there was a span of 11 bases. This CDR3 contains 14 residues. Germline V gene data show CDR1 as SGHVS and CDR2 as FQNEAQ. CDR3 sequence (DNA): TGTGCCAGCAGCTCAAGTTGGGAGACAGATACGCAGTATTTT. As protein: CASSSSWETDTQYF.

The genes are TRBV9 and TRBJ1-2, with TRBD1 matching 9 bases. With 2 bases clipped from V and 5 bases from J, the junction kept 4 bases outside the gene matches. The CDR3 length is 14 residues. Looked up from germline, CDR1 is SGDLS and CDR2 is YYNGEE. The DNA of the CDR3 is TGTGCCAGCAGCGTCACAGGGGGCAGTTATGGCTACACCTTC. Translated: CASSVTGGSYGYTF.

The sample holds many counts of this clonotype. This sequence joins TRBV11-2 and TRBJ1-1, with a tentative D call TRBD1 (5 bases). V was pared by 2 bases and J by 1 base, with 8 bases between. CDR1 is SGHAT, CDR2 FQNNGV, per germline. CDR3 length: 14 residues. In DNA form, the CDR3 reads TGTGCCAGCAGCTTAATCAGGGAGAACACTGAAGCTTTCTTT. It translates to CASSLIRENTEAFF.

This clonotype appeared many times. The chain is built from TRBV5-1 and TRBJ1-1; TRBD1 aligns across 8 bases. CDR1 and CDR2 (germline): SGHRS, YFSETQ. The CDR3 runs 14 residues. The V gene end was trimmed by 7 bases and the J gene end by 0 bases; junction bases not matched to a gene: 5. The CDR3 protein is CASCPTGVNTEAFF. The CDR3 nucleotides are TGCGCCAGCTGCCCGACAGGGGTGAACACTGAAGCTTTCTTT.

In this sample, this clonotype turned up many times. The chain is built from TRBV7-6 and TRBJ2-2; 9 positions agree with TRBD2. CDR3 length equals 16 residues. The V gene end was trimmed by 6 bases and the J gene end by 5 bases; junction bases not matched to a gene: 10. Germline CDR1 is SGHVS and CDR2 is FNYEAQ. The CDR3: CASSRLAGKRTGELFF. CDR3 DNA: TGTGCCAGCAGTAGGCTAGCGGGAAAGAGGACCGGGGAGCTGTTTTTT.

The sample holds many counts of this clonotype. The V gene is TRBV10-3, the J gene TRBJ2-7; tentative D call: TRBD2 (6 bases). CDR1 is ENHRY, CDR2 SYGVKD, per germline. V lost 3 bases, J lost 0 bases, and 12 bases lay in between. CDR3 length equals 15 residues. As DNA, the CDR3 is TGTGCCATCAGTGATTCGGGCGGGAACTCCTACGAGCAGTACTTC. Its translation is CAISDSGGNSYEQYF.

This clonotype came up many times. V is TRBV20-1 and J is TRBJ2-5, with 7 bases matching TRBD1. The CDR3 extends over 13 amino acids. Germline trimming cut 6 bases from V and 4 bases from J; bases unmatched to any gene: 8. CDR1 is DFQATT, CDR2 SNEGSKA, per germline (reference sequence). The CDR3 loop reads CSAYDRVGETQYF. As DNA, the CDR3 is TGCAGTGCCTACGACAGGGTTGGAGAGACCCAGTACTTC.

This clonotype was picked up many times. This chain links TRBV5-1 with TRBJ1-1; D gene uncertain. The germline V gene has CDR1 SGHRS and CDR2 YFSETQ. Trimming removed 3 bases at V and 0 bases at J, with 9 bases between. CDR3 size: 14 residues. CDR3 residues: CASSSTIMNTEAFF. The CDR3 nucleotides read TGCGCCAGCAGCTCCACGATCATGAACACTGAAGCTTTCTTT.

This clonotype was counted many times. V gene TRBV5-1 combines with J gene TRBJ2-1; TRBD2 agrees at 9 bases. Germline CDR1 is SGHRS and CDR2 is YFSETQ. V was pared by 4 bases and J by 3 bases, with 5 bases of the junction left unmatched. The CDR3 is made up of 15 amino acids. The CDR3, as DNA: TGCGCCAGCAGCCGTAGCGGGAGCGACTACAATGAGCAGTTCTTC. Its translation: CASSRSGSDYNEQFF.

This clonotype appeared many times. The rearrangement links TRBV5-1 to TRBJ1-2; D uncertain. This CDR3 has 13 residues. Per the germline V gene, CDR1 is SGHRS and CDR2 is YFSETQ. V was clipped by 1 base and J by 8 bases, with 12 bases between them. Here the CDR3 reads CASSLYLGYGYTF. The CDR3 DNA reads TGCGCCAGCAGCTTGTATTTAGGGTACGGCTACACCTTC.

The chain couples TRBV7-8 to TRBJ2-3; TRBD2 agrees at 10 bases. The CDR3 covers 19 residues. Germline V gives CDR1 SGHVS, CDR2 FQNEAQ. The ends lost 1 base at V and 3 bases at J; junction bases unmatched: 13. Here the CDR3 DNA reads TGTGCCAGCAGCTTAGGCCCTAGCGGGAGATTGGTTGGGACAGATACGCAGTATTTT. Encoded protein: CASSLGPSGRLVGTDTQYF.

This clonotype was recorded at least ten times. The V call is TRBV12-3 or TRBV12-4, the J call TRBJ2-1; 11 bases agree with TRBD2. This CDR3 contains 15 residues. V trimming: 6 bases; J trimming: 5 bases; junction bases outside the gene matches: 6. The CDR3 region has the DNA TGTGCCAGCAGAACTAGCGGGAGTCGGCACAATGAGCAGTTCTTC. It is translated as CASRTSGSRHNEQFF.

This clonotype was counted at least ten times. The chain recombines TRBV7-2 with TRBJ2-1, with D uncertain. The CDR3 is made up of 15 amino acids. Trimming took 1 base from V and 6 from J, leaving 13 bases between them. The V gene's germline CDR1 is SGHTA and CDR2 FQGNSA. CDR3 in amino acids: CASSLGATNFNEQFF. CDR3 coding DNA: TGTGCCAGCAGCTTAGGAGCTACAAATTTCAATGAGCAGTTCTTC.

As concerns this clonotype: Since a much larger clone is just one base distant, this may be a read error. V and J are TRBV20-1 and TRBJ2-7; D perhaps matches TRBD2 (6 bases). From germline, CDR1 is DFQATT and CDR2 SNEGSKA (reference sequence). This CDR3 has 13 residues. The CDR3 protein is CSLTGESSSEQYF. CDR3 bases: TGCAGCCTTACGGGAGAATCCTCCTCCGAGCAGTACTTC.

This clonotype was recorded at least ten times. The rearrangement links TRBV20-1 to TRBJ2-7, with D perhaps assigned TRBD1 or TRBD2 (6 bases each). CDR3 size: 17 residues. Looked up from germline, CDR1 is DFQATT and CDR2 is SNEGSKA (reference sequence). V was cut by 0 bases and J by 2 bases, with 20 bases left in between. The CDR3 loop reads CSARDKKAVRGAYEQYF. CDR3 coding DNA: TGCAGTGCTAGAGATAAGAAAGCGGTGAGGGGGGCCTACGAGCAGTACTTC.

This clonotype was observed many times. One end of the junction varies from germline; a read error may be responsible. This chain joins TRBV7-7 and TRBJ2-1; 12 bases align to TRBD2. Germline CDR1 SSHAT, CDR2 FNYEAQ (reference sequence). The CDR3 is 15 amino acids. The CDR3 DNA is TGTGCTAGCAGCCAGACTAGCGGGAGCTACAATGAGCAGTTCTTC. Translating it yields CASSQTSGSYNEQFF. Looking up the rest from reference TRBV7-7 and TRBJ2-1 gives the full variable domain: GAGVSQSPRYKVTKRGQDVTLRCDPISSHATLYWYQQALGQGPEFLTYFNYEAQPDKSGLPSDRFSAERPEGSISTLTIQRTEQRDSAMYRCASSQTSGSYNEQFFGPGTRLTVL.

In regard to this clonotype: One base away lies a much larger clone, so this may be a sequencing read error. V usage is TRBV12-3 or TRBV12-4 and J usage is TRBJ2-2; D call uncertain. Trimming took off 5 bases at V and 8 bases at J, with 18 bases between the two ends. The CDR3 is made up of 15 amino acids. CDR3: CASSRISRVAGELFF. In nucleotides, the CDR3 is TGTGCCAGCAGTCGTATTAGCCGAGTGGCAGGGGAGCTGTTTTTT.

The chain has TRBV19 and TRBJ1-1; possibly TRBD1 for D (5 bases). V was cut by 3 bases and J by 1 base, with 15 bases left in between. This CDR3 has 16 residues. Germline assignment: CDR1 LNHDA and CDR2 SQIVND (reference sequence). The CDR3 DNA is TGTGCCAGTAGTATCCCGACAGTATCCGCGAACACTGAAGCTTTCTTT. Amino acids: CASSIPTVSANTEAFF.

A note on this clonotype: A much larger clone differs from this one at a single base, so this may be a read error. This chain joins TRBV7-9 and TRBJ2-7, with TRBD2 matching 7 bases. The germline V gene encodes CDR1 SEHNR and CDR2 FQNEAQ (reference sequence). V gave up 5 bases and J gave up 3 bases; unmatched junction bases: 7. This CDR3 is built from 14 residues. The CDR3 nucleotides read TGTGCCAGCAGCCCTAGCGGAGACATCTACGAGCAGTACTTC. It is translated as CASSPSGDIYEQYF.